The clone carrying this T cell receptor beta chain has a handful of counts. The antigen remains undetermined. This specimen belongs to a study of T-cell reconstitution after alpha-beta-depleted transplantation in children. This sample's TCRbeta library carried unique molecular identifier barcodes. TCRdb re-analysed the PCR reads in MiXCR, keeping a single row per CDR3 protein. The sample consists of around 230,000 distinct CDR3 sequences, about 15% of them appearing once. Notes on the study in general: The origin of alpha-beta T cells about two months after transplant was reportedly several hundred expanded graft clones. T-cell counts and diversity at one year post-transplant came mainly from newly produced T cells.

The germline V gene encodes CDR1 SGHRS and CDR2 YFSETQ. V shed 4 bases, J shed 5 bases, and the junction held 4 bases outside the gene matches. The CDR3 is 15 amino acids. This rearrangement joins TRBV5-1 to TRBJ2-2; 11 bases match TRBD1. The starting material was PBMCs, mostly from graft donor cells, obtained 360 days after TCRalphabeta/CD19-depleted stem cell transplant. The sequence was obtained from a male patient between 2 and 15 years old who had a stem cell transplant for acute lymphoblastic leukemia, so the T cells may come from the graft donor. CDR3 DNA: TGCGCCAGCAGCCCCGGGACAGGGGGTACCGGGGAGCTGTTTTTT. It is translated as CASSPGTGGTGELFF.